One and the same sample provided the 20 T cell receptor beta chains below, sequenced in a study of long-term antiretroviral therapy in people with HIV. The immunoSEQ assay was v3.0, run at survey level. Some clones are missing from TCRdb's copy, which holds only in-frame ones; the method was immunoSEQ multiplex PCR. The table includes around 16,000 clones, roughly 84% detected once. Source: unsorted PBMCs, taken 0.5 years after starting antiretroviral therapy. Receptors originate from a woman aged 35 to 49 with HIV.

This rearrangement joins TRBV11-2 to TRBJ1-4; D gene uncertain. CDR3 length: 13 amino acids. Germline V CDR1 and CDR2: SGHAT, FQNNGV. V was shortened by 3 bases and J by 5 bases, with 7 bases between the two germline ends. The CDR3 reads CASSLVGNEKLFF. The CDR3 nucleotides are TGTGCCAGCAGCTTGGTGGGGAATGAAAAACTGTTTTTT.

This chain connects TRBV7-9 to TRBJ2-4; weak D call: TRBD1 (5 bases). CDR1 and CDR2 from the germline V gene are SEHNR and FQNEAQ (reference sequence). The CDR3 contains 16 residues. V was shortened by 5 bases and J by 0 bases, with 14 bases between the two germline ends. The CDR3 DNA reads as TGTGCCAGCAGCCGAAGGGGTGGGCTAGCCAAAAACATTCAGTACTTC. It codes for CASSRRGGLAKNIQYF.

This clone was counted a few times. The V and J genes are TRBV28 and TRBJ1-3; tentative D call: TRBD1 (6 bases). The CDR3 runs to 15 residues. Germline CDR1 reads MDHEN; CDR2 reads SYDVKM. V was shortened by 3 bases and J by 0 bases, with 9 bases between the two germline ends. CDR3: CASSLTGYSGNTIYF. CDR3 DNA: TGTGCCAGCAGTTTGACAGGATACTCTGGAAACACCATATATTTT.

This clone was seen a few times. V and J are TRBV28 and TRBJ1-1; D call uncertain. From germline, CDR1 is MDHEN and CDR2 SYDVKM. Deletions cut 5 bases from V and 7 bases from J, with 11 bases between. CDR3 length equals 12 residues. The CDR3 loop is CASSLALREAFF. The DNA of the CDR3 is TGTGCCAGCAGTCTGGCCCTCCGTGAAGCTTTCTTT.

This clone was counted a few times. The chain is built from TRBV6-5 and TRBJ1-2; TRBD1 matches at 9 bases. The CDR3 loop spans 13 amino acids. Trimming removed 6 bases from V and 4 bases from J; junction bases left unmatched: 3. Germline V lookup: CDR1 MNHEY, CDR2 SVGAGI. The CDR3 region has the DNA TGTGCCAGCAGGGACAGGGGTGTCTATGGCTACACCTTC. It is translated as CASRDRGVYGYTF.

The chain recombines TRBV7-2 with TRBJ2-5, with D uncertain. CDR3 length: 11 residues. Germline V gene lookup returns CDR1 SGHTA and CDR2 FQGNSA. Trimming shortened V by 7 bases and J by 3 bases, and 6 bases separated the two germline ends. CDR3 protein: CASTQEETQYF. Written as DNA, the CDR3 is TGTGCCAGCACCCAGGAAGAGACCCAGTACTTC.

This sequence joins TRBV5-1 and TRBJ2-5; tentative D call: TRBD2 (5 bases). This CDR3 spans 14 amino acids. V was trimmed by 4 bases and J by 2 bases, leaving 12 bases between them. Looked up from germline, CDR1 is SGHRS and CDR2 is YFSETQ. CDR3 DNA sequence: TGCGCCAGCAGCCTACGGACTGATCAAGAGACCCAGTACTTC. This gives the protein CASSLRTDQETQYF.

The V call is TRBV5-4, the J call TRBJ2-1, with 7 positions matching TRBD2. The CDR3 length is 15 residues. V was pared by 3 bases and J by 1 base, with 4 bases of the junction left unmatched. Germline V gene sequence: CDR1 SGHNT, CDR2 YYREEE (reference sequence). The CDR3, as DNA: TGTGCCAGCAGCTGGGGGGGATCATCCTACAATGAGCAGTTCTTC. Translation gives CASSWGGSSYNEQFF.

CDR3 DNA sequence: TGTGCCAGCGGGAGAAGCGGGAGGGATACGCAGTATTTT. Translating it yields CASGRSGRDTQYF. The chain uses TRBV7-9 and TRBJ2-3; 9 bases agree with TRBD2. CDR3 length: 13 amino acids. After removal of 8 bases from V and 6 bases from J, the junction contained 6 bases not matched to a gene. The germline V gene has CDR1 SEHNR and CDR2 FQNEAQ (reference sequence).

The chain combines TRBV4-3 with TRBJ2-4, with D perhaps matching TRBD2 (5 bases). The germline V gene encodes CDR1 LGHNA and CDR2 YSLEER. The CDR3 contains 15 residues. The V end lost 0 bases, the J end lost 6 bases, and 12 bases lay between the germline ends. The CDR3, as DNA: TGCGCCAGCAGCCAAGACTGGGCGGGCCTAAACATTCAGTACTTC. It specifies CASSQDWAGLNIQYF.

The V call is TRBV27, the J call TRBJ2-3; D is uncertain. CDR1 and CDR2 from the germline V gene are MNHEY and SMNVEV (reference sequence). The CDR3 covers 15 residues. V lost 0 bases and J 2 bases, leaving 9 bases between the germline ends. The CDR3 DNA reads as TGTGCCAGCAGTTTATCGGACGGAGACACAGATACGCAGTATTTT. It translates to CASSLSDGDTDTQYF.

The chain uses TRBV19 and TRBJ1-1; weak D call: TRBD1 (5 bases). V shed 7 bases and J shed 4 bases, with 16 bases lying between them. The CDR3 has 14 amino acids. Germline assignment: CDR1 LNHDA and CDR2 SQIVND (reference sequence). The CDR3 DNA is TGTGCCAGTAAGGGCGGACAACGGGGCACTGAAGCTTTCTTT. As protein: CASKGGQRGTEAFF.

The V and J genes are TRBV11-3 and TRBJ2-3; perhaps D is TRBD1 or TRBD2 (5 bases each). The V end was cut by 5 bases, the J end by 1 base, with 13 bases between. In germline, CDR1 is SGHNT, CDR2 YENEEA. This CDR3 region has 15 residues. In DNA, the CDR3 is TGTGCCAGCAGCCAGGGCCCCGGGGGCACAGATACGCAGTATTTT. Translating it yields CASSQGPGGTDTQYF.

The chain links TRBV7-2 to TRBJ2-1, with 8 nucleotides matching TRBD1. CDR1 SGHTA and CDR2 FQGNSA come from the germline V gene. V trimming: 6 bases; J trimming: 8 bases; junction bases outside the gene matches: 12. The CDR3 totals 15 residues. The DNA for the CDR3 is TGTGCCAGCAGAGAGGGGGGCGGACAGGGTCATGAGCAGTTCTTC. It yields the protein CASREGGGQGHEQFF. Together with reference TRBV7-2 and TRBJ2-1, the CDR3 gives the full variable domain: GAGVSQSPSNKVTEKGKDVELRCDPISGHTALYWYRQSLGQGLEFLIYFQGNSAPDKSGLPSDRFSAERTGGSVSTLTIQRTQQEDSAVYLCASREGGGQGHEQFFGPGTRLTVL.

The J gene is TRBJ2-5, the V gene TRBV7-2; 7 bases are a match to TRBD2. J gave up 5 bases and V 1 base, and 4 bases lay outside the gene matches. Germline V lookup: CDR1 SGHTA, CDR2 FQGNSA. This CDR3 has 14 residues. CDR3 in amino acids: CASSLGGSWETQYF. In nucleotides, the CDR3 is TGTGCCAGCAGCTTAGGCGGGAGTTGGGAGACCCAGTACTTC. Combining the CDR3 with reference TRBV7-2 and TRBJ2-5 gives the whole variable domain GAGVSQSPSNKVTEKGKDVELRCDPISGHTALYWYRQSLGQGLEFLIYFQGNSAPDKSGLPSDRFSAERTGGSVSTLTIQRTQQEDSAVYLCASSLGGSWETQYFGPGTRLLVL.

This chain links TRBV4-1 with TRBJ2-1, with 8 nucleotides matching TRBD2. This CDR3 spans 16 amino acids. The V gene's germline CDR1 is MGHRA and CDR2 YSYEKL. The V gene end was trimmed by 1 base and the J gene end by 5 bases; junction bases not matched to a gene: 7. The CDR3 nucleotides read TGCGCCAGCAGCCAAGGGGAACTAGCGGTCAACAATGAGCAGTTCTTC. It yields the protein CASSQGELAVNNEQFF.

CDR3 nucleotides: TGTGCCAGCAGTACCCGGGACAGGGAATCCTACGAGCAGTACTTC. Translating it yields CASSTRDRESYEQYF. The rearrangement uses TRBV6-5 and TRBJ2-7, with 9 bases aligning to TRBD1. CDR1 MNHEY and CDR2 SVGAGI come from the germline V gene. This CDR3 has 15 amino acids. The V gene end was trimmed by 5 bases and the J gene end by 1 base; junction bases not matched to a gene: 6.

This chain connects TRBV11-3 to TRBJ2-1; D ambiguous. The CDR3 contains 14 residues. Germline V gene data show CDR1 as SGHNT and CDR2 as YENEEA. Between the trimmed V and J ends, which lost 5 bases and 5 bases, there was a span of 13 bases. The CDR3 region has the DNA TGTGCCAGCAGCCCGTACCAGACTCACAATGAGCAGTTCTTC. The encoded protein is CASSPYQTHNEQFF.

The rearrangement uses TRBV19 and TRBJ2-5; a possible D gene is TRBD1 (6 bases). Trimming took 5 bases from V and 2 from J, leaving 15 bases between them. The CDR3 contains 15 residues. The germline CDR1 and CDR2 sequences are LNHDA and SQIVND (reference sequence). The CDR3 region is CASSADSTIQETQYF. CDR3 coding DNA: TGTGCCAGTAGTGCGGACAGCACGATTCAAGAGACCCAGTACTTC. Filled out from reference TRBV19 and TRBJ2-5, the complete variable domain reads DGGITQSPKYLFRKEGQNVTLSCEQNLNHDAMYWYRQDPGQGLRLIYYSQIVNDFQKGDIAEGYSVSREKKESFPLTVTSAQKNPTAFYLCASSADSTIQETQYFGPGTRLLVL.

This clone was recorded once. This rearrangement joins TRBV2 to TRBJ2-7; D is perhaps TRBD1 or TRBD2 (5 bases each). V lost 4 bases and J lost 4, with 17 bases in between. The CDR3 is 15 amino acids. Looked up from germline, CDR1 is SNHLY and CDR2 is FYNNEI. The DNA of the CDR3 is TGTGCCAGCAGTGGCGGGCAGGGCGCGAGGTACGAGCAGTACTTC. Translated: CASSGGQGARYEQYF.